These 14 T cell receptor beta chains originate from one sample sequenced in a study of blood T cells in healthy people across ages. A sample-barcoded 5' primer and a J-beta primer mix were used in a second PCR of roughly 6 to 11 cycles. MiXCR was run by TCRdb on the 5' RACE reads, yielding one entry per CDR3 protein. The top ten clones hold 3% of a sample with some 850,000 distinct CDR3 sequences, roughly 26% of them seen once. This sample was also put to use in a study of T cells of mothers and their children.

Sequencing used blood. The receptors stem from a boy aged 5-17 years in good health.

V and J are TRBV7-6 and TRBJ2-2; 8 bases map to TRBD2. The J segment lost 3 bases and the V segment lost 5 bases, leaving 11 bases of the junction unmatched. Germline CDR1 and CDR2: SGHVS and FNYEAQ. The CDR3 spans 17 residues. The chain's CDR3 is CASSLIGGGRYTGELFF. The CDR3 DNA is TGTGCCAGCAGCCTAATTGGCGGGGGGCGGTACACCGGGGAGCTGTTTTTT. Drawing the rest from reference TRBV7-6 and TRBJ2-2, the complete variable domain is GAGVSQSPRYKVTKRGQDVALRCDPISGHVSLYWYRQALGQGPEFLTYFNYEAQQDKSGLPNDRFSAERPEGSISTLTIQRTEQRDSAMYRCASSLIGGGRYTGELFFGEGSRLTVL.

This clonotype appeared a few times. This chain connects TRBV6-5 to TRBJ2-7; D might be TRBD1 or TRBD2, each matching 5 bases. The germline V and J ends were trimmed by 0 bases and 1 base, with 10 bases remaining between them. The germline gives CDR1 MNHEY, CDR2 SVGAGI. This CDR3 has 15 amino acids. CDR3 nucleotides: TGTGCCAGCAGTTACTCATGGGACGGATCCTACGAGCAGTACTTC. Translated: CASSYSWDGSYEQYF.

The chain employs TRBV7-2 and TRBJ1-2; the D gene is possibly TRBD1 (5 bases). Per the germline V gene, CDR1 is SGHTA and CDR2 is FQGNSA. The CDR3 sequence is 13 residues long. Trimming stripped 5 bases from V and 6 bases from J, with 13 bases between. CDR3 loop: CASSPGRSHGYTF. The CDR3 DNA follows: TGTGCCAGCAGCCCGGGACGGAGTCATGGCTACACCTTC. The complete variable domain, with remaining parts taken from reference TRBV7-2 and TRBJ1-2, reads GAGVSQSPSNKVTEKGKDVELRCDPISGHTALYWYRQSLGQGLEFLIYFQGNSAPDKSGLPSDRFSAERTGGSVSTLTIQRTQQEDSAVYLCASSPGRSHGYTFGSGTRLTVV.

This clonotype was seen a few times. The rearrangement links TRBV18 to TRBJ2-6; D gene unclear. The CDR3 runs to 17 residues. V was cut by 3 bases and J by 0 bases, with 12 bases left in between. Germline CDR1 is KGHSH and CDR2 is LQKENI. The CDR3 region has the DNA TGTGCCAGCTCACCTCGACAAGCTCGCTCTGGGGCCAACGTCCTGACTTTC. Its protein is CASSPRQARSGANVLTF.

The CDR3 nucleotides are TGCAGCGTTGATACCCGGGGGCGACTTAACACCGGGGAGCTGTTTTTT. Its protein is CSVDTRGRLNTGELFF. The chain joins TRBV29-1 to TRBJ2-2, with D perhaps matching TRBD1 or TRBD2 (6 bases each). Germline assignment: CDR1 SQVTM and CDR2 ANQGSEA. CDR3 length: 16 residues. V lost 3 bases, J lost 2 bases, and 16 bases lay in between.

The gene calls are TRBV3-1 and TRBJ2-1; D assignment may be TRBD1 or TRBD2 (5 bases each). Per germline, CDR1 LGHDT and CDR2 YNNKEL (reference sequence). The CDR3 spans 16 residues. V lost 4 bases, J lost 8 bases, and 21 bases lay in between. The CDR3 DNA is TGTGCCAGCAGCCTTAAGAAACCGGGGACCGCGGATGAGCAGTTCTTC. It specifies CASSLKKPGTADEQFF.

This clonotype was recorded a few times. The rearrangement uses TRBV19 and TRBJ2-1; the D call may be TRBD1 or TRBD2 (5 bases each). The J call could be wrong; TRBJ2-7 is a better fit for the DNA end. Germline V gene lookup returns CDR1 LNHDA and CDR2 SQIVND (reference sequence). This CDR3 contains 15 residues. CDR3 sequence (DNA): TGTGCCAGTATGCCCCCCTCGGGGACGGGTCGAGAGCAGTACTTC. Its translation is CASMPPSGTGREQYF.

The rearrangement links TRBV12-3 or TRBV12-4 to TRBJ1-4; no clear D. Trimming removed 3 bases at V and 8 bases at J, with 16 bases between. The CDR3 runs to 15 residues. The CDR3 sequence is CASSLAGALGEKLFF. Here the CDR3 DNA reads TGTGCCAGCAGTTTGGCAGGCGCTCTAGGGGAAAAACTGTTTTTT.

This clonotype was seen only a few times. This chain joins TRBV20-1 and TRBJ1-5; D remains ambiguous. The germline V gene encodes CDR1 DFQATT and CDR2 SNEGSKA (reference sequence). This CDR3 has 13 residues. V was trimmed by 4 bases and J by 4 bases, leaving 11 bases between them. This chain's CDR3 is CSAKRQLNQPQHF. As DNA, the CDR3 is TGCAGTGCTAAGAGGCAGCTTAATCAGCCCCAGCATTTT.

This clonotype was observed a few times. This chain links TRBV12-3 or TRBV12-4 with TRBJ1-4, with no clear D. The CDR3 is 14 amino acids. Deletions cut 2 bases from V and 8 bases from J, with 12 bases between. The DNA for the CDR3 is TGTGCCAGCAGTTTACTTCCTAACGACGAAAAACTGTTTTTT. Its translation: CASSLLPNDEKLFF.

A few counts support this clonotype. The V gene is TRBV4-2, the J gene TRBJ2-5; D is perhaps TRBD2 (6 bases). The last part of the DNA fits TRBJ2-7 better; the J call may be wrong. The germline V gene encodes CDR1 LGHNA and CDR2 YNFKEQ. CDR3 length equals 16 residues. In DNA form, the CDR3 reads TGTGCCAGCAGCCCCGGTGACGGGACTTCCTCCTACGAGCAGTACTTC. Translated, it gives CASSPGDGTSSYEQYF.

The chain links TRBV24-1 to TRBJ2-3; 7 bases are a match to TRBD2. The J segment lost 2 bases and the V segment lost 3 bases, leaving 7 bases of the junction unmatched. The CDR3 extends over 16 amino acids. Germline CDR1 and CDR2: KGHDR and SFDVKD. The CDR3: CATSDTREDSTDTQYF. The CDR3 DNA follows: TGTGCCACCAGTGATACTCGGGAGGACTCCACAGATACGCAGTATTTT.

The CDR3 coding sequence is TGCGCCAGCAGCTTGGAGGGAGTTGGGGCTCAGCCCCAGCATTTT. This sequence encodes CASSLEGVGAQPQHF. V is TRBV5-1 and J is TRBJ1-5; TRBD1 might be the D (5 bases). The CDR3 is 15 amino acids. V was pared by 0 bases and J by 6 bases, with 13 bases between. Germline V lookup: CDR1 SGHRS, CDR2 YFSETQ.

There are a few counts of this clonotype. CDR3 in amino acids: CASSQAQAGEQFF. The CDR3 DNA sequence: TGCGCCAGCAGCCAGGCCCAAGCGGGTGAGCAGTTCTTC. The V call is TRBV4-1, the J call TRBJ2-5; D is possibly TRBD2 (6 bases). The J call is doubtful: the DNA matches TRBJ2-1 better. The CDR3 length is 13 residues. Germline loops: CDR1 MGHRA, CDR2 YSYEKL.